The sequence of this T cell receptor (beta chain) was determined in a study of shared clonotypes between healthy human individuals. Study-level points and caveats: Among donors, the sharing of clonotypes was expected to be influenced by sequencing depth. Large depth notwithstanding, sorted-subset sequencing proved incomplete by rarefaction. Memory subsets generally showed smaller estimated richness than naive subsets did.

Notes on this clone: The antigen is unknown.

CDR1 is SEHNR, CDR2 FQNEAQ, per germline (reference sequence). V was shortened by 2 bases and J by 7 bases, with 14 bases between the two germline ends. CDR3 length equals 14 residues. Here immunoSEQ multiplex PCR was the method, and the copy in TCRdb shows in-frame clones only, minus some. The data hold some 300,000 clones, with roughly 70% observed a single time. The V and J genes are TRBV7-9 and TRBJ1-1; the D gene is possibly TRBD1 (5 bases). Sequencing was done on a sample of memory CD4+ T cells sorted from blood. Subset reported: CD45RA-negative fraction. The origin of this receptor is a young man in good health. The CDR3 DNA reads as TGTGCCAGCAGCTTAATGGGGGGTGCAGGTGAAGCTTTCTTT. Translating gives CASSLMGGAGEAFF.